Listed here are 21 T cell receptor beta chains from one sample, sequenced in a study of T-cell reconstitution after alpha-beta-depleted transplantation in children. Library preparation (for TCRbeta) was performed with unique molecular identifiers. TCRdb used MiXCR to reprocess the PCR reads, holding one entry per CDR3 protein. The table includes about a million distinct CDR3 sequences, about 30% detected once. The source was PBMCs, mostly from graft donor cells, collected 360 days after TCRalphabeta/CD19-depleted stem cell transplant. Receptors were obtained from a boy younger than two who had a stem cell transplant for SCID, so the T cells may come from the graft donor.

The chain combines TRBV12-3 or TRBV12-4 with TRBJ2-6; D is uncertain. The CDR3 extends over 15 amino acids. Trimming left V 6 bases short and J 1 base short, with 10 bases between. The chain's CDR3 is CASRKPGSGANVLTF. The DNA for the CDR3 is TGTGCCAGCAGGAAGCCTGGGTCTGGGGCCAACGTCCTGACTTTC.

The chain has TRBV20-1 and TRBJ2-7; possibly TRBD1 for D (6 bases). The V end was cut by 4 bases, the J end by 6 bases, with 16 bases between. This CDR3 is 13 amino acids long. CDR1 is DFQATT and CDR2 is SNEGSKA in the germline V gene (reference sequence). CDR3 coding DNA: TGCAGTGCTATTAGGACAGCCCCCCTCGAGCAGTACTTC. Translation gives CSAIRTAPLEQYF.

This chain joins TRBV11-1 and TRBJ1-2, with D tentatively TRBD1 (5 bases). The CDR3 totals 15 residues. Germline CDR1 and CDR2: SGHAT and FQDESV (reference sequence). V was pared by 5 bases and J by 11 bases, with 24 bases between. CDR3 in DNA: TGTGCCAGCAGCGGGCGGTGGGGCCCTCTCAGGTCTTACACCTTC. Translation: CASSGRWGPLRSYTF.

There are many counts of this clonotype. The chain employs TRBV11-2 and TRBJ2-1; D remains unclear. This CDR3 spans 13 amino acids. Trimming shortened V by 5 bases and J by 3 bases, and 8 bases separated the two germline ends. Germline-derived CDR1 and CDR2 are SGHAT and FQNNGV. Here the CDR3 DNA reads TGTGCCAGCAGCCTACTCGTCTACAATGAGCAGTTCTTC. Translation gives CASSLLVYNEQFF.

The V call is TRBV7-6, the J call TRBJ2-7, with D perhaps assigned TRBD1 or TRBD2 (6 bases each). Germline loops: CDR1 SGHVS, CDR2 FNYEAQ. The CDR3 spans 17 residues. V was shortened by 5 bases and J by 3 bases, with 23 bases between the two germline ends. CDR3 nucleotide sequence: TGTGCCAGCAGCCCCCTCGAGGGGGGAAGGGCTCTCTACGAGCAGTACTTC. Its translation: CASSPLEGGRALYEQYF.

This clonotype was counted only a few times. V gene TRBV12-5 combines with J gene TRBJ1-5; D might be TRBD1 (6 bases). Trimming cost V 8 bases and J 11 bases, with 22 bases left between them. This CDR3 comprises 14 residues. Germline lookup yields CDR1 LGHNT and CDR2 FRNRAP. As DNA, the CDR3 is TGTGCTAGTTTGCTCTCTGGGGGCAGCGCGGCCCAGCATTTT. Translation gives CASLLSGGSAAQHF.

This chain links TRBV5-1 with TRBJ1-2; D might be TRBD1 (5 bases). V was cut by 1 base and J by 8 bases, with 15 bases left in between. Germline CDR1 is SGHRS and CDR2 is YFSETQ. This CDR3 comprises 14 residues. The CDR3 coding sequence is TGCGCCAGCAGCTTGTCTGGGACGGCTAGCGGCTACACCTTC. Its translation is CASSLSGTASGYTF.

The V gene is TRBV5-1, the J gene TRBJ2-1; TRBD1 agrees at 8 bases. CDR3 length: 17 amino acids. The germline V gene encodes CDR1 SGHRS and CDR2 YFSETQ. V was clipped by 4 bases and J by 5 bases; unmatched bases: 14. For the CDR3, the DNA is TGCGCCAGCAGCACGGACAGGGATAGTTTTTTTAACAATGAGCAGTTCTTC. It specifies CASSTDRDSFFNNEQFF.

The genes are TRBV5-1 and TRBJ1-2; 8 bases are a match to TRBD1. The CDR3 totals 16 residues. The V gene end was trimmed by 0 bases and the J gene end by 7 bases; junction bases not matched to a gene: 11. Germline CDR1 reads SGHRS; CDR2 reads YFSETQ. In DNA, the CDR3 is TGCGCCAGCAGCTTGGACGGCAGGGGGCGCGTGTTTGGCTACACCTTC. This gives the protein CASSLDGRGRVFGYTF.

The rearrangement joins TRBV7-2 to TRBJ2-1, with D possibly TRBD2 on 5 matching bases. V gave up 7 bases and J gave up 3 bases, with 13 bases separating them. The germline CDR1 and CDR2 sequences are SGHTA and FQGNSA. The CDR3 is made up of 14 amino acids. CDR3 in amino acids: CASTVDRDYNEQFF. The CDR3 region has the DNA TGTGCCAGCACCGTCGACCGGGACTACAATGAGCAGTTCTTC.

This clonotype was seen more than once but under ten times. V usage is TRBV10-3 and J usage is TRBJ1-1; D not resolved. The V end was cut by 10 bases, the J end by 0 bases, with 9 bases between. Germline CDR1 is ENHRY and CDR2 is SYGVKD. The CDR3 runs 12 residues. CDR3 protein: CATAVVNTEAFF. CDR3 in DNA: TGTGCCACCGCCGTGGTGAACACTGAAGCTTTCTTT.

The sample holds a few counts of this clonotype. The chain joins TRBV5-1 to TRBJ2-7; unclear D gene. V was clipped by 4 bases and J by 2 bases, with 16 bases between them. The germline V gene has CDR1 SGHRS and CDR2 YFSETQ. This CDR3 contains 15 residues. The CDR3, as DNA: TGCGCCAGCAGCCCAACGAAGACACCCACCTACGAGCAGTACTTC. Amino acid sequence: CASSPTKTPTYEQYF.

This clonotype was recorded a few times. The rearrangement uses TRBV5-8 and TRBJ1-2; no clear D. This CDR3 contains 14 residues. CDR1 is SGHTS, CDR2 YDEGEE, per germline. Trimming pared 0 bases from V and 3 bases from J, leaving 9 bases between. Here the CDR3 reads CASSLVLKYYGYTF. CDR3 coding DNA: TGTGCCAGCAGCTTGGTTCTTAAATACTATGGCTACACCTTC.

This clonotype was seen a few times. This CDR3 reads CASSLVATNTGELFF. CDR3 nucleotide sequence: TGTGCCAGCAGCTTGGTGGCAACTAACACCGGGGAGCTGTTTTTT. The chain has TRBV5-5 and TRBJ2-2; D not resolved. Per the germline V gene, CDR1 is SGHKS and CDR2 is YYEKEE (reference sequence). This CDR3 spans 15 amino acids. The germline V and J ends were trimmed by 0 bases and 2 bases, with 8 bases remaining between them. The full variable domain, in which reference TRBV5-5 and TRBJ2-2 provide the parts outside the CDR3, is DAGVTQSPTHLIKTRGQQVTLRCSPISGHKSVSWYQQVLGQGPQFIFQYYEKEERGRGNFPDRFSARQFPNYSSELNVNALLLGDSALYLCASSLVATNTGELFFGEGSRLTVL.

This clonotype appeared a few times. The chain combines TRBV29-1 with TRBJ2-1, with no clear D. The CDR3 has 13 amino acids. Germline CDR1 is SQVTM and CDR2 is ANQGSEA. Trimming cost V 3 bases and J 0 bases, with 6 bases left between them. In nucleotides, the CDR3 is TGCAGCGTTGAGGTTCCCTCCTACAATGAGCAGTTCTTC. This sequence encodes CSVEVPSYNEQFF.

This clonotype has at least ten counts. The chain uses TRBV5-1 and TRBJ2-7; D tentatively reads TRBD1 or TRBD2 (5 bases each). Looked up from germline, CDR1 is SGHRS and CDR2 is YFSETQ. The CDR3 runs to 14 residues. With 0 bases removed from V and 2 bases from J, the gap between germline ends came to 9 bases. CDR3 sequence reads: CASSLESGPYEQYF. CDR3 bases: TGCGCCAGCAGCTTGGAGTCGGGGCCCTACGAGCAGTACTTC.

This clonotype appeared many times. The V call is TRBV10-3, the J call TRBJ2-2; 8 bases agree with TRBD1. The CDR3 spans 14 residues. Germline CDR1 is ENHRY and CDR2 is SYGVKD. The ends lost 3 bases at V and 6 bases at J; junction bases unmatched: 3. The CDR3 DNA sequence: TGTGCCATCAGTGATGACAGGGGCGCCGGGGAGCTGTTTTTT. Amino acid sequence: CAISDDRGAGELFF.

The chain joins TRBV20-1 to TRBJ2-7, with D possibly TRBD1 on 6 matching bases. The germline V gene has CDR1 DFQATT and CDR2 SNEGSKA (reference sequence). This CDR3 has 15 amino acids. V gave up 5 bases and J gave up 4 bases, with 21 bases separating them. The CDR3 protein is CSAGGAGRGPYEQYF. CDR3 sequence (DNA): TGCAGTGCTGGGGGTGCTGGCAGGGGCCCTTACGAGCAGTACTTC.

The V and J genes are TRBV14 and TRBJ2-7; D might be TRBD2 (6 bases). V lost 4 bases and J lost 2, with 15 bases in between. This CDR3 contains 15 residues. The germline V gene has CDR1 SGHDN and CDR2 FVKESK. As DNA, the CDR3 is TGTGCCAGCAGCCCTATTCCGGGAGACACCTACGAGCAGTACTTC. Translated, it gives CASSPIPGDTYEQYF.

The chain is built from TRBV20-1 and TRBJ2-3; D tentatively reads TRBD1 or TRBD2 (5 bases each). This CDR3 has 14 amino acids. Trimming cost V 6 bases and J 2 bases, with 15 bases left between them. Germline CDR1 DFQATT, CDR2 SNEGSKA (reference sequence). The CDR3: CSAPFRGATDTQYF. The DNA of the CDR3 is TGCAGTGCGCCCTTCAGAGGGGCCACAGATACGCAGTATTTT.

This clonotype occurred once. The DNA for the CDR3 is TGTGCCAGCAGTGAAGGACCAAACCGGAATGAGCAGTTCTTC. Its translation: CASSEGPNRNEQFF. This rearrangement joins TRBV6-1 to TRBJ2-1; unclear D gene. Germline V gene sequence: CDR1 MNHNS, CDR2 SASEGT. The CDR3 is made up of 14 amino acids. The V and J ends lost 1 base and 7 bases respectively, with 11 bases between them.